The next 7 T cell receptor beta chains were all read from a single sample in a study of T cell changes during pregnancy in multiple sclerosis. Clones were read by immunoSEQ multiplex PCR, and TCRdb kept only the in-frame ones, dropping some. In the table there are about 93,000 clones, about nine tenths of which are singletons. Sequences were derived from peripheral blood, sampled after pregnancy. Receptor source: a female donor in good health, enrolled as a control in a pregnancy study.

V gene TRBV5-5 combines with J gene TRBJ2-6; D gene unclear. Germline CDR1 is SGHKS and CDR2 is YYEKEE (reference sequence). The CDR3 is made up of 14 amino acids. Deletions cut 0 bases from V and 2 bases from J, with 3 bases between. The CDR3 region is CASSLAAGANVLTF. CDR3 coding DNA: TGTGCCAGCAGCTTGGCGGCTGGGGCCAACGTCCTGACTTTC.

J is TRBJ2-7 and V is TRBV4-1; 7 nucleotides match TRBD1. V shed 4 bases and J 7 bases; nucleotides not matched to a gene: 7. The germline V gene encodes CDR1 MGHRA and CDR2 YSYEKL. The CDR3 has 13 amino acids. Here the CDR3 DNA reads TGCGCCAGCAGCCGACAGGGTACAGGGGAGCAGTACTTC. Encoded protein: CASSRQGTGEQYF.

In the case of this clone: The sample has other DNA sequences that encode this CDR3 too. J is TRBJ2-1 and V is TRBV4-1; weak D call: TRBD1 (6 bases). Germline V CDR1 and CDR2: MGHRA, YSYEKL. V was trimmed by 0 bases and J by 7 bases, leaving 13 bases between them. The CDR3 is 15 residues long. CDR3 nucleotides: TGCGCCAGCAGCCAAGAGGGCAGGGGTGGGAATGAGCAGTTCTTC. Amino acid sequence: CASSQEGRGGNEQFF.

This clone appeared a few times. V is TRBV2 and J is TRBJ1-5, with TRBD1 identical over 9 bases. This CDR3 region has 14 residues. Germline V lookup: CDR1 SNHLY, CDR2 FYNNEI. Trimming cost V 7 bases and J 6 bases; bases outside gene matches: 7. The CDR3 nucleotides are TGTGCCAGCACGGGGGGACAGGGCCGTCAGCCCCAGCATTTT. Translating it yields CASTGGQGRQPQHF.

This sequence joins TRBV14 and TRBJ2-1; 7 bases fit TRBD2. Trimming removed 3 bases from V and 4 bases from J; junction bases left unmatched: 9. The V gene's germline CDR1 is SGHDN and CDR2 FVKESK. This CDR3 is 16 amino acids long. CDR3 amino acids: CASSHPTGGLYNEQFF. In nucleotides, the CDR3 is TGTGCCAGCAGCCACCCCACGGGGGGACTATACAATGAGCAGTTCTTC.

The chain links TRBV7-2 to TRBJ2-5; 9 bases are a match to TRBD2. The CDR3 sequence is 15 residues long. Germline CDR1 and CDR2: SGHTA and FQGNSA. The ends lost 0 bases at V and 6 bases at J; junction bases unmatched: 5. CDR3 protein: CASSLASGGRKTQYF. Written as DNA, the CDR3 is TGTGCCAGCAGCTTAGCAAGCGGGGGGCGGAAGACCCAGTACTTC.

This clone was observed a single time. The gene calls are TRBV4-2 and TRBJ1-5; D may be TRBD1 (6 bases). CDR3 length: 16 amino acids. V gave up 0 bases and J gave up 2 bases, with 11 bases separating them. Germline V CDR1 and CDR2: LGHNA, YNFKEQ. The CDR3 protein is CASSQDIPGGNQPQHF. The CDR3 nucleotides are TGTGCCAGCAGCCAAGATATTCCAGGGGGCAATCAGCCCCAGCATTTT.